A selection of T cell receptor beta chains follows, all from one sample in a study of blood T cell repertoires in COVID-19. Produced via immunoSEQ multiplex PCR; TCRdb's table is partial and in-frame only. The sample lists tens of thousands of clones, around 86% occurring once. The sequenced material came from peripheral blood. These receptors were taken from a human donor in a cohort sampled during active COVID-19. CDR3s include the opening cysteine and the closing phenylalanine or tryptophan.

CDR3 protein	V gene	J gene	CDR3 length
CAIRGRNEQFF	TRBV10-3	TRBJ2-1	11
CASSPQGHEQFF	TRBV7-9	TRBJ2-1	12
CASGREGRKDTQYF	TRBV7-2	TRBJ2-3	14
CASSFASGKVNEQFF	TRBV28	TRBJ2-1	15
CSVEVRDLQYEQYF	TRBV29-1	TRBJ2-7	14
CASSARSDNEQFF	TRBV9	TRBJ2-1	13
CASSFGQGRWKEQFF	TRBV7-9	TRBJ2-1	15
CASSIRSTSSGNTIYF	TRBV19	TRBJ1-3	16
CASSAMQGATEKLFF	TRBV9	TRBJ1-4	15
CASSVLAGDLQETQYF	TRBV2	TRBJ2-5	16
CASSQDRGLEAFF	TRBV4-3	TRBJ1-1	13
CATSRGRQGGEKLFF	TRBV15	TRBJ1-4	15
CASRLQGAPIQPQHF	TRBV19	TRBJ1-5	15
CASSLGRSDEKLFF	TRBV5-1	TRBJ1-4	14
CASSQGAGYNEQFF	TRBV4-3	TRBJ2-1	14
CASSRTGGTDTQYF	TRBV4-2	TRBJ2-3	14
CASSFRQGAEAFF	TRBV4-1	TRBJ1-1	13
CASSPRTAGSGELFF	TRBV5-1	TRBJ2-2	15
CAWTPTQETQYF	TRBV30	TRBJ2-5	12
CASSVAGDGSPLHF	TRBV5-1	TRBJ1-6	14
CAISVDSSSYEQYF	TRBV10-3	TRBJ2-7	14
CASSQGRDTEAFF	TRBV4-1	TRBJ1-1	13
CASRLRNTGELFF	TRBV25-1	TRBJ2-2	13
CASSPRDRAYEQYF	TRBV7-8	TRBJ2-7	14
CASSSQGTTPRGYTF	TRBV7-2	TRBJ1-2	15
CAISAGTSGVYNEQFF	TRBV10-3	TRBJ2-1	16
CASSRRQTSSYEQYF	TRBV14	TRBJ2-7	15
CASSSARNEQFF	TRBV6-6	TRBJ2-1	12